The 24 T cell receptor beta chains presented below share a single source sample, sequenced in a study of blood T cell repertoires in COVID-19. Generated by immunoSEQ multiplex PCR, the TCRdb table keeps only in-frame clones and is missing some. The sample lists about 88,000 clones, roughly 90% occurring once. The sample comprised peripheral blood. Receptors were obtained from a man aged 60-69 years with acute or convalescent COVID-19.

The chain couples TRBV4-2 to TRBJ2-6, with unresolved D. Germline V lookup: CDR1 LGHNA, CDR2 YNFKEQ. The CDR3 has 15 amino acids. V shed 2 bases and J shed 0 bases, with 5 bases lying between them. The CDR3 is CASSQIGSGANVLTF. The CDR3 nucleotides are TGTGCCAGCAGCCAAATCGGCTCTGGGGCCAACGTCCTGACTTTC.

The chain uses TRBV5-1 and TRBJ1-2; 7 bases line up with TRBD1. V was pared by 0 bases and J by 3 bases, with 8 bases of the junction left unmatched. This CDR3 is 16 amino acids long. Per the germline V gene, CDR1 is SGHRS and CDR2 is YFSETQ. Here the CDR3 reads CASSLGGGTAHYGYTF. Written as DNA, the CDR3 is TGCGCCAGCAGCTTGGGGGGCGGGACAGCGCACTATGGCTACACCTTC.

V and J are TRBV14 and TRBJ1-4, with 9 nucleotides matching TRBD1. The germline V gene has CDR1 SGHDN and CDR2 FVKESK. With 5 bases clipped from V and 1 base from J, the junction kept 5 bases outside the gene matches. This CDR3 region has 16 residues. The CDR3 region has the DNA TGTGCCAGCAGCGGTAACAGGGGGCGAACTAATGAAAAACTGTTTTTT. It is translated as CASSGNRGRTNEKLFF. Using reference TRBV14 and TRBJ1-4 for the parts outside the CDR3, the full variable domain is EAGVTQFPSHSVIEKGQTVTLRCDPISGHDNLYWYRRVMGKEIKFLLHFVKESKQDESGMPNNRFLAERTGGTYSTLKVQPAELEDSGVYFCASSGNRGRTNEKLFFGSGTQLSVL.

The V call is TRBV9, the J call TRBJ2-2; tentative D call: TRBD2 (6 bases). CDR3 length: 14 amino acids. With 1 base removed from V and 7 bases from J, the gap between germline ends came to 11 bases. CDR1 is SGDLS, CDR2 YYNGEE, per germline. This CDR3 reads CASSVSGVDGELFF. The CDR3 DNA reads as TGTGCCAGCAGCGTATCGGGAGTGGACGGGGAGCTGTTTTTT.

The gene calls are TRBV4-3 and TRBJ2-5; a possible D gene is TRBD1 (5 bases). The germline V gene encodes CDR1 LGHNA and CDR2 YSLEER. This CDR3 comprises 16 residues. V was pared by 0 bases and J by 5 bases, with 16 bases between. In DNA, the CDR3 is TGCGCCAGCAGCCAAGATACTGGTATAGGGGTGGAGACCCAGTACTTC. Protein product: CASSQDTGIGVETQYF.

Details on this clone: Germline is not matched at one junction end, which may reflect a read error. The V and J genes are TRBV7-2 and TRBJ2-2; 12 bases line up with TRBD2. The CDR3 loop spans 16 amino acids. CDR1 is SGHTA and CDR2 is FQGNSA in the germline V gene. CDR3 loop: CASSLAGGQVTGELFF. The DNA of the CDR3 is TGTGCCAGCAGCCTAGCGGGAGGGCAGGTAACCGGGGAGCTGTTTTTT.

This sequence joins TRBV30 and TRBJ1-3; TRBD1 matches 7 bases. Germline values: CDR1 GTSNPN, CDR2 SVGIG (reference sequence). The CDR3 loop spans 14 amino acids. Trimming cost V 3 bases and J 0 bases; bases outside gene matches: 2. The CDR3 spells CAWRDRSSGNTIYF. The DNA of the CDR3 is TGTGCCTGGAGGGACAGGAGCTCTGGAAACACCATATATTTT.

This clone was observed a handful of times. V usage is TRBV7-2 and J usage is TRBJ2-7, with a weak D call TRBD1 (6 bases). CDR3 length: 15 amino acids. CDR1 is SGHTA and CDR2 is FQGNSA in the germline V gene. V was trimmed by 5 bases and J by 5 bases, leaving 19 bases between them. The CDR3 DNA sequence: TGTGCCAGCAGCCCCCAGAATGACAGGTGGAACGAGCAGTACTTC. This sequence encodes CASSPQNDRWNEQYF.

CDR3 sequence: CASSLARAGAQVGNEQFF. CDR3 DNA: TGTGCCAGCAGCTTAGCCCGGGCGGGAGCCCAGGTCGGTAATGAGCAGTTCTTC. The J gene is TRBJ2-1, the V gene TRBV7-2, with 7 bases lining up with TRBD2. This CDR3 contains 18 residues. The V segment lost 0 bases and the J segment 7 bases; nucleotides outside the gene matches: 15. Germline assignment: CDR1 SGHTA and CDR2 FQGNSA. Variable domain in full (rest from reference TRBV7-2 and TRBJ2-1): GAGVSQSPSNKVTEKGKDVELRCDPISGHTALYWYRQSLGQGLEFLIYFQGNSAPDKSGLPSDRFSAERTGGSVSTLTIQRTQQEDSAVYLCASSLARAGAQVGNEQFFGPGTRLTVL.

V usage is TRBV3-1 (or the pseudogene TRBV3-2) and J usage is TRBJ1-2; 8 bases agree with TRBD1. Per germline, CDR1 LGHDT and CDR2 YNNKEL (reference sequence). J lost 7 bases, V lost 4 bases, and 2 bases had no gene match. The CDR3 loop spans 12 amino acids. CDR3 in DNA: TGTGCCAGCAGCCCCCAGGGGGCTGGCTACACCTTC. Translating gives CASSPQGAGYTF.

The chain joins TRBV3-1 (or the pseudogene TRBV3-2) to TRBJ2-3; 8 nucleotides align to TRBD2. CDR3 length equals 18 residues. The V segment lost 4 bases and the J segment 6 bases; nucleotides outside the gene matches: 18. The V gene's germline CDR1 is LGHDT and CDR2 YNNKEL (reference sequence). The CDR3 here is CASSPGGVGPQRWDTQYF. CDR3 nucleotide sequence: TGTGCCAGCAGCCCGGGGGGGGTTGGACCCCAGCGTTGGGATACGCAGTATTTT.

Here the CDR3 reads CASSFAQGGPEAFF. As DNA, the CDR3 is TGTGCCAGCAGTTTTGCGCAGGGAGGTCCTGAAGCTTTCTTT. The chain links TRBV6-6 to TRBJ1-1; D possibly corresponds to TRBD1 (5 bases). Germline V CDR1 and CDR2: MNHNY, SVGAGI (reference sequence). There are 14 residues in the CDR3. The ends were cut back, 4 bases at V and 6 bases at J, with 15 bases in the middle.

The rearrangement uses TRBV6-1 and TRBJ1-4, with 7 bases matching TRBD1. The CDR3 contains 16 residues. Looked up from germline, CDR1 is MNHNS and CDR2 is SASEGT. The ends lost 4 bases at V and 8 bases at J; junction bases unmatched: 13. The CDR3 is CASSALRGGADEKLFF. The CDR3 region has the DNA TGTGCCAGCAGTGCACTACGAGGGGGCGCGGACGAAAAACTGTTTTTT.

The CDR3 nucleotides read TGTGCCAGCAGTTGGGGGGTACAGGAGAACACTGAAGCTTTCTTT. Translation: CASSWGVQENTEAFF. The chain has TRBV6-5 and TRBJ1-1; maybe TRBD1 (5 bases). The CDR3 extends over 15 amino acids. Germline V gives CDR1 MNHEY, CDR2 SVGAGI. The ends were cut back, 4 bases at V and 1 base at J, with 13 bases in the middle.

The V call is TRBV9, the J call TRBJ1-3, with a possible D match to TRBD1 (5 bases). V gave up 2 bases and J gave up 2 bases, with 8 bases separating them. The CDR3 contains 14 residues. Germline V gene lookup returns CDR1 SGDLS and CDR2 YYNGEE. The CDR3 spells CASSVKGTGNTIYF. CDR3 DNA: TGTGCCAGCAGCGTTAAGGGGACTGGAAACACCATATATTTT.

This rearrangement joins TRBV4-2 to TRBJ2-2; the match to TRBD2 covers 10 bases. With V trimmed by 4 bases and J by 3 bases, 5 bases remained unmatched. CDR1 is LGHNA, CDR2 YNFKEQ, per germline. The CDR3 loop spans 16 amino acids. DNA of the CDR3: TGTGCCAGCAGCCGAAGCGGGAGGGAGGACACCGGGGAGCTGTTTTTT. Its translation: CASSRSGREDTGELFF.

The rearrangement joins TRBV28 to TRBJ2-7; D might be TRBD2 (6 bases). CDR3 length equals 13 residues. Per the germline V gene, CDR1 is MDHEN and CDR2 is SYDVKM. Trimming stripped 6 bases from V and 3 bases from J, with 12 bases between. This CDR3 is CASSLGSLYEQYF. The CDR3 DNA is TGTGCCAGCAGCCTCGGGAGTCTCTACGAGCAGTACTTC.

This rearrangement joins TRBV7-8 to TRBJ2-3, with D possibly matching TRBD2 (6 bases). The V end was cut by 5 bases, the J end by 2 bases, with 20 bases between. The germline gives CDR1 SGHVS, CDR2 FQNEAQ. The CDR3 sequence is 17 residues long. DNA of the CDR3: TGTGCCAGCAGCATCCCGGGGGAGCGGGCTTACACAGATACGCAGTATTTT. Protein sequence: CASSIPGERAYTDTQYF.

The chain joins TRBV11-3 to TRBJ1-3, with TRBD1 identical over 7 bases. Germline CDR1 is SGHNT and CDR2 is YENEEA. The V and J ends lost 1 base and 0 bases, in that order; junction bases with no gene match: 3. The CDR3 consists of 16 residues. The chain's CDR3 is CASSLASGGSGNTIYF. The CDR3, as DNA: TGTGCCAGCAGCTTAGCATCAGGGGGCTCTGGAAACACCATATATTTT.

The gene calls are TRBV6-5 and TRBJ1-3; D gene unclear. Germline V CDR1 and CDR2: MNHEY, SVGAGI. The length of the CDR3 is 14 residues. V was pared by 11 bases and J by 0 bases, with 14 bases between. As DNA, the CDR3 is TGTGCCGCGTCTCTTGGGCCCTCTGGAAACACCATATATTTT. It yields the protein CAASLGPSGNTIYF.

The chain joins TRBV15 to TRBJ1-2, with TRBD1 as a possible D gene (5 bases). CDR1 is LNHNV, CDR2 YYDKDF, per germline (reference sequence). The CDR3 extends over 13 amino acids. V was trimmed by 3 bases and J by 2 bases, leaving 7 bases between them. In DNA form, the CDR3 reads TGTGCCACCAGCAGTGGACAAAACTATGGCTACACCTTC. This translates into CATSSGQNYGYTF.

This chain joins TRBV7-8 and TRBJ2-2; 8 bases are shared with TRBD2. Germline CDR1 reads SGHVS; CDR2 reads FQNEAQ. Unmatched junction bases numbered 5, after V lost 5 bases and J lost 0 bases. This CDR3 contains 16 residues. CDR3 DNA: TGTGCCAGCAGCGAATGGCGGGAGGCGAACACCGGGGAGCTGTTTTTT. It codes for CASSEWREANTGELFF. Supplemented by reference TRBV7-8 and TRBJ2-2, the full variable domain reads GAGVSQSPRYKVAKRGQDVALRCDPISGHVSLFWYQQALGQGPEFLTYFQNEAQLDKSGLPSDRFFAERPEGSVSTLKIQRTQQEDSAVYLCASSEWREANTGELFFGEGSRLTVL.

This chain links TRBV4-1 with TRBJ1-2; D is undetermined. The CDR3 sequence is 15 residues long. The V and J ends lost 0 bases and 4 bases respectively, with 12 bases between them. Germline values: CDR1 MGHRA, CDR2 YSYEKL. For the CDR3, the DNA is TGCGCCAGCAGCCAAGATCGGTGGTATGGCTATGGCTACACCTTC. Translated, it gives CASSQDRWYGYGYTF.

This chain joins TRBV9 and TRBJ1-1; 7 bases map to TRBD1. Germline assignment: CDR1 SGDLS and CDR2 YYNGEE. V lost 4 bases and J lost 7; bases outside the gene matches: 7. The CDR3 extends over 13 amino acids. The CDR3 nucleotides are TGTGCCAGCAGCTTCAGACAGGGCGGTGAAGCTTTCTTT. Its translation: CASSFRQGGEAFF.